Presented here are 16 T cell receptor beta chains from one specimen sequenced in a study of regulatory T cells in long-lasting Graves disease. Time point in this sample: persistent/refractory GD, antithyroid drugs over 5 years with positive TRAb. TCR sequences were obtained from RNA taken from PBMCs. According to the study, TCR beta libraries were built with iRepertoire HTBI primers and CDR3-region Arm-PCR. Each CDR3 protein is one row after TCRdb ran MiXCR on the multiplex PCR reads. The data contain around 510,000 distinct CDR3 sequences, less than 25% of them singletons. Here the sequenced sample was peripheral blood mononuclear cells (PBMCs), taken when the disease was refractory, from a patient treated with antithyroid drugs. The receptor set was obtained from a female donor with Graves disease.

There are many counts of this clonotype. The chain combines TRBV12-3 or TRBV12-4 with TRBJ2-5; 7 bases are shared with TRBD1. V dropped 2 bases and J dropped 3; count of bases not matched to a gene: 12. This CDR3 is 17 amino acids long. The CDR3 sequence: CASSLYSVGQHKETQYF. CDR3 in DNA: TGTGCCAGCAGTTTATATTCTGTGGGACAGCACAAAGAGACCCAGTACTTC.

This clonotype was seen ten or more times. DNA of the CDR3: TGTGCCAGCAGAACACGAGTCGTGGAATGGAGGACCCAGTACTTC. This encodes CASRTRVVEWRTQYF. The chain couples TRBV6-1 to TRBJ2-5; D remains ambiguous. The CDR3 runs to 15 residues. The V gene's germline CDR1 is MNHNS and CDR2 SASEGT. V gave up 6 bases and J gave up 7 bases, with 21 bases separating them.

In its sample, this clonotype was seen many times. The V and J genes are TRBV7-9 and TRBJ2-5; D unclear. The length of the CDR3 is 15 residues. V lost 4 bases and J 3 bases, leaving 15 bases between the germline ends. Per the germline V gene, CDR1 is SEHNR and CDR2 is FQNEAQ (reference sequence). CDR3 sequence (DNA): TGTGCCAGCAGCTACCTAAGCGTACTGAAAGAGACCCAGTACTTC. Translating gives CASSYLSVLKETQYF.

The chain couples TRBV20-1 to TRBJ1-1; a weak D match, TRBD1 (6 bases). The CDR3 is made up of 14 amino acids. Germline assignment: CDR1 DFQATT and CDR2 SNEGSKA (reference sequence). The V end lost 7 bases, the J end lost 5 bases, and 20 bases lay between the germline ends. CDR3 DNA sequence: TGCAGTGAGAGTCGGGGGCCGGGAGGGACTGAAGCTTTCTTT. Amino acid sequence: CSESRGPGGTEAFF.

In this sample, this clonotype turned up a few times. CDR3 protein: CASMQGAIGYTF. The CDR3 DNA reads as TGTGCCAGCATGCAGGGGGCGATTGGCTACACCTTC. The chain links TRBV5-5 to TRBJ1-2, with TRBD1 matching over 8 bases. The CDR3 spans 12 residues. V gave up 6 bases and J gave up 7 bases; unmatched junction bases: 5. Looked up from germline, CDR1 is SGHKS and CDR2 is YYEKEE (reference sequence).

This clonotype was recorded many times. V and J are TRBV28 and TRBJ2-6; unclear D gene. The CDR3 extends over 12 amino acids. V was trimmed by 8 bases and J by 2 bases, leaving 4 bases between them. The V gene's germline CDR1 is MDHEN and CDR2 SYDVKM. CDR3 sequence: CASGTGANVLTF. The CDR3 DNA reads as TGTGCCAGCGGCACTGGGGCCAACGTCCTGACTTTC.

This clonotype was recorded at least ten times. The genes are TRBV24-1 and TRBJ2-7, with TRBD1 as a possible D gene (6 bases). Germline V lookup: CDR1 KGHDR, CDR2 SFDVKD. V shed 4 bases and J shed 2 bases, with 11 bases lying between them. This CDR3 region has 14 residues. The CDR3 coding sequence is TGTGCCACCAGTGAAACGGGACACCCCTACGAGCAGTACTTC. This gives the protein CATSETGHPYEQYF.

The chain joins TRBV3-1 to TRBJ1-2; a possible D gene is TRBD1 (5 bases). Germline CDR1 and CDR2: LGHDT and YNNKEL (reference sequence). The CDR3 runs to 15 residues. The V and J ends lost 1 base and 9 bases respectively, with 18 bases between them. CDR3 bases: TGTGCCAGCAGCCAAGTTTCGGGGGGACCGTTGCGCTACACCTTC. Translating gives CASSQVSGGPLRYTF.

In its sample, this clonotype was seen many times. V and J are TRBV12-3 or TRBV12-4 and TRBJ2-5, with 8 positions matching TRBD1. The CDR3 sequence is 14 residues long. Trimming at V came to 6 bases and at J to 1 base, leaving 4 bases not matched to a gene. The CDR3 coding sequence is TGTGCCAGCAGCACAACAGGGGGCCAAGAGACCCAGTACTTC. Protein: CASSTTGGQETQYF.

The J gene is TRBJ2-3, the V gene TRBV28; D not resolved. The length of the CDR3 is 14 residues. V lost 6 bases and J lost 1, with 11 bases in between. From germline, CDR1 is MDHEN and CDR2 SYDVKM. The DNA of the CDR3 is TGTGCCAGCAGCCCCTCTGACGGCACAGATACGCAGTATTTT. This codes for CASSPSDGTDTQYF. The full variable domain, with the rest looked up from reference TRBV28 and TRBJ2-3, is DVKVTQSSRYLVKRTGEKVFLECVQDMDHENMFWYRQDPGLGLRLIYFSYDVKMKEKGDIPEGYSVSREKKERFSLILESASTNQTSMYLCASSPSDGTDTQYFGPGTRLTVL.

The rearrangement joins TRBV29-1 to TRBJ2-7; 7 bases agree with TRBD2. The CDR3 is made up of 13 amino acids. Per the germline V gene, CDR1 is SQVTM and CDR2 is ANQGSEA. The trim removed 6 bases at V and 0 bases at J, leaving 5 bases unmatched. The CDR3 DNA follows: TGCAGCGTGGGCCAGCGGGGCTCCTACGAGCAGTACTTC. Protein: CSVGQRGSYEQYF.

This clonotype was recorded many times. The rearrangement joins TRBV15 to TRBJ2-2; D is unclear. V was cut by 5 bases and J by 1 base, with 14 bases left in between. Per the germline V gene, CDR1 is LNHNV and CDR2 is YYDKDF (reference sequence). This CDR3 has 16 amino acids. Here the CDR3 reads CATSERHWGNTGELFF. The CDR3 DNA is TGTGCCACCAGCGAGAGACACTGGGGGAACACCGGGGAGCTGTTTTTT.

This clonotype was counted only a few times. This sequence joins TRBV20-1 and TRBJ2-2; D possibly corresponds to TRBD1 (5 bases). The CDR3 contains 13 residues. Per germline, CDR1 DFQATT and CDR2 SNEGSKA (reference sequence). Trimming stripped 1 base from V and 8 bases from J, with 11 bases between. The CDR3 spells CSARGTTFGELFF. In DNA form, the CDR3 reads TGCAGTGCTAGAGGGACAACCTTTGGGGAGCTGTTTTTT.

The genes are TRBV24-1 and TRBJ2-7, with 7 bases that match TRBD1. The CDR3 is made up of 15 amino acids. The V gene end was trimmed by 4 bases and the J gene end by 3 bases; junction bases not matched to a gene: 8. CDR1 is KGHDR, CDR2 SFDVKD, per germline. CDR3 region: CATSDSGQSLYEQYF. In DNA, the CDR3 is TGTGCCACCAGTGACTCGGGACAGTCTCTCTACGAGCAGTACTTC.

This clonotype was seen many times. The chain has TRBV6-1 and TRBJ1-2, with 8 positions matching TRBD1. Germline V gives CDR1 MNHNS, CDR2 SASEGT. V trimming: 10 bases; J trimming: 2 bases; junction bases outside the gene matches: 6. The CDR3 sequence is 13 residues long. The CDR3, as DNA: TGTGCCACCGGGGGACAGGAGAACTATGGCTACACCTTC. Protein sequence: CATGGQENYGYTF.

This clonotype was recorded at least ten times. This chain links TRBV7-9 with TRBJ2-2, with TRBD2 as a possible D gene (6 bases). Trimming cost V 1 base and J 5 bases, with 8 bases left between them. Germline CDR1 reads SEHNR; CDR2 reads FQNEAQ (reference sequence). This CDR3 is 14 amino acids long. The CDR3: CASSLGGVTGELFF. Here the CDR3 DNA reads TGTGCCAGCAGCTTAGGCGGGGTAACCGGGGAGCTGTTTTTT.